Included here is one TCR beta chain sequence, with context. Its target is not known. This specimen comes from a study of cytomegalovirus exposure and HLA in healthy donors. Here immunoSEQ multiplex PCR was the method, and the copy in TCRdb shows in-frame clones only, minus some. The profile shows fewer than 150,000 clones, 88% of them singletons. Findings and caveats of the study: It was reportedly the case that the classifier diagnosed cytomegalovirus status with high specificity and sensitivity.

Material: PBMCs. The source of this sequence is a man between 18 and 29 years old in good health and CMV-seropositive.

Here the CDR3 reads CATSGRQNYNSPLHF. DNA for the CDR3: TGTGCCACCAGCGGAAGACAGAACTATAATTCACCCCTCCACTTT. The chain recombines TRBV15 with TRBJ1-6; a possible D gene is TRBD1 (5 bases). The V end was cut by 5 bases, the J end by 3 bases, with 11 bases between. The CDR3 runs to 15 residues. Germline lookup yields CDR1 LNHNV and CDR2 YYDKDF (reference sequence).